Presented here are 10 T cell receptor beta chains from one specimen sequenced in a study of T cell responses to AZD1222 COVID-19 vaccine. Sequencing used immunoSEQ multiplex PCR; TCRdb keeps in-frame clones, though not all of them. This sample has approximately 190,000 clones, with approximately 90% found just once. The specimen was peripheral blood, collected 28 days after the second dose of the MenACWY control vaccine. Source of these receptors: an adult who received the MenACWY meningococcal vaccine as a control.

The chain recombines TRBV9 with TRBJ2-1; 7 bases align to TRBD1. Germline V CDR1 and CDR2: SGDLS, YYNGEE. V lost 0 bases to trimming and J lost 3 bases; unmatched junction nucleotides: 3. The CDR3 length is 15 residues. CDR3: CASSVGGQDYNEQFF. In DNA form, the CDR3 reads TGTGCCAGCAGCGTAGGCGGACAGGACTACAATGAGCAGTTCTTC.

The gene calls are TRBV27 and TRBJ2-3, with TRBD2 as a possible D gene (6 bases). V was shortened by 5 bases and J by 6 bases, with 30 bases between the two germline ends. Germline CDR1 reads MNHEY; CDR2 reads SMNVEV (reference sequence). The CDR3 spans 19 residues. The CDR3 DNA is TGTGCCAGCAGTGAATTCGGGCCCCGGAGGGCCTTTTTAGTTGATACGCAGTATTTT. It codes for CASSEFGPRRAFLVDTQYF.

CDR3 protein: CASSLAREGAIYEQYF. In DNA, the CDR3 is TGTGCCAGCAGCTTAGCGAGGGAGGGGGCTATTTACGAGCAGTACTTC. V usage is TRBV7-6 and J usage is TRBJ2-7, with D perhaps TRBD1 or TRBD2 (7 bases each). Trimming shortened V by 0 bases and J by 4 bases, and 16 bases separated the two germline ends. CDR3 length: 16 amino acids. CDR1 SGHVS and CDR2 FNYEAQ come from the germline V gene.

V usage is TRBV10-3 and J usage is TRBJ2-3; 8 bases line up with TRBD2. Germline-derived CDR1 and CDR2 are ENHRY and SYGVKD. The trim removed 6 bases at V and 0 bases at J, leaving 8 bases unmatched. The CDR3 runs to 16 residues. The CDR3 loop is CAIRGSGTSSTDTQYF. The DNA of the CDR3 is TGTGCCATCAGGGGTAGCGGGACCTCTAGCACAGATACGCAGTATTTT.

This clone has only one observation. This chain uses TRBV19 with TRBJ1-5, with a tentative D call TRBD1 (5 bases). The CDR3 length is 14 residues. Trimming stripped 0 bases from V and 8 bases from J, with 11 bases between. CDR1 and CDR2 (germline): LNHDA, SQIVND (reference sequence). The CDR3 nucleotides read TGTGCCAGTAGTATAGATCGGGGGGGAAAGCCCCAGCATTTT. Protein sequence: CASSIDRGGKPQHF.

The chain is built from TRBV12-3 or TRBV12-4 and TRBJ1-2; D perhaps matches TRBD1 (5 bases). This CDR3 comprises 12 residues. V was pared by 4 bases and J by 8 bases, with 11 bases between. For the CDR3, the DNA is TGTGCCAGCAGTTCCCCGGGGGTCGGCTACACCTTC. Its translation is CASSSPGVGYTF.

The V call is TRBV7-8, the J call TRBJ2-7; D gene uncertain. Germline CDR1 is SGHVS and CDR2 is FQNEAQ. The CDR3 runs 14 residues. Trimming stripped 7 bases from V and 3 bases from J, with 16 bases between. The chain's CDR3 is CASTPTRLDYEQYF. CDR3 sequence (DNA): TGTGCCAGCACCCCGACCCGGCTCGACTACGAGCAGTACTTC.

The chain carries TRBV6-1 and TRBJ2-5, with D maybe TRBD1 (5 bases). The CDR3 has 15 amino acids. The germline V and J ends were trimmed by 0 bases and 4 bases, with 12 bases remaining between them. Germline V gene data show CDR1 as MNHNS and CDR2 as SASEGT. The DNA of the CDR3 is TGTGCCAGCAGTGAAGCGAGACAGTCTGGAGAGACCCAGTACTTC. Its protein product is CASSEARQSGETQYF.

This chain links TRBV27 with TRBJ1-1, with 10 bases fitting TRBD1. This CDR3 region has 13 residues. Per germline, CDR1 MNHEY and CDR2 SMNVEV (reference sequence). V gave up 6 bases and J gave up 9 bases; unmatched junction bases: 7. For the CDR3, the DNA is TGTGCCAGCAGAGCGACAGGGGGCCTAAAAGCTTTCTTT. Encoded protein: CASRATGGLKAFF.

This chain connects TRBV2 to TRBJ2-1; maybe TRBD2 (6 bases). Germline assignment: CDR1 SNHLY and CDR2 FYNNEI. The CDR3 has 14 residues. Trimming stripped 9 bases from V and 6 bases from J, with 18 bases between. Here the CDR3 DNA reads TGTGCCAGTGTCACAAGACTAGTAGGCAATGAGCAGTTCTTC. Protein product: CASVTRLVGNEQFF.